This T cell receptor beta chain was profiled in a study of monozygotic twins with inflammatory bowel disease. CDR3 length equals 17 residues. Germline-derived CDR1 and CDR2 are SGHNT and YYREEE (reference sequence). TCRdb re-analyzed the 5' RACE reads; it lists each CDR3 protein once, without DNA. The sample table sets out some 400,000 distinct CDR3 sequences. The chain combines TRBV5-4 with TRBJ2-1; TCRdb calls TRBD2, which cannot be checked without DNA. Sequenced material: blood. The clonotype was recovered from a human donor with ulcerative colitis or Crohn's disease, or a healthy co-twin of an affected twin (not recorded which). CDR3: CASSSGLAGGPGNEQFF. Drawing the rest from reference TRBV5-4 and TRBJ2-1, the complete variable domain is ETGVTQSPTHLIKTRGQQVTLRCSSQSGHNTVSWYQQALGQGPQFIFQYYREEENGRGNFPPRFSGLQFPNYSSELNVNALELDDSALYLCASSSGLAGGPGNEQFFGPGTRLTVL.